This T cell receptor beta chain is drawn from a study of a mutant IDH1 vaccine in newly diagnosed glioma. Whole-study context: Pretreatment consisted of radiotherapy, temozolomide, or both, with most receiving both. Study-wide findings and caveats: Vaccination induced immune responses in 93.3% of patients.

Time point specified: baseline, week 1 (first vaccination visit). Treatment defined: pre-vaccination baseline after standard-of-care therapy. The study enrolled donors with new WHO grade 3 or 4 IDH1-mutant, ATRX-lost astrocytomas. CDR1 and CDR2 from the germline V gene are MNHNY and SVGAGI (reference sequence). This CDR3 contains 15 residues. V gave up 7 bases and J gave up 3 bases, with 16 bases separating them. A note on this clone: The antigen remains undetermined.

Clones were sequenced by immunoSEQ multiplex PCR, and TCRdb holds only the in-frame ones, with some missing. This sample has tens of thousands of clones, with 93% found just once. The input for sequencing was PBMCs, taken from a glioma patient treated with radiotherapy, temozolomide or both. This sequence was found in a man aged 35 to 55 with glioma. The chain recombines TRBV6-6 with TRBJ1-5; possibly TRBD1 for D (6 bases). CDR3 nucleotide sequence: TGTGCCAGCAACGGTCGGGGGCAGGTCAATCAGCCCCAGCATTTT. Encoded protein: CASNGRGQVNQPQHF.